Reported below is one T cell receptor beta chain. Its antigen is still unknown. This specimen comes from a study of response to subunit inactivated influenza vaccine. Study results and limitations: There was a suggestion from the authors that each seasonal influenza vaccination recruits few new T cells.

CDR3 length: 16 amino acids. V was clipped by 5 bases and J by 4 bases, with 18 bases between them. CDR1 is MDHEN, CDR2 SYDVKM, per germline. TCRdb passed the RT-PCR reads through MiXCR, listing each CDR3 protein once. The table records about 180,000 distinct CDR3 sequences, about 9% of them present only once. Sequences were derived from non-naive T cells sorted from PBMCs, sampled on the day of vaccination. The chain has TRBV28 and TRBJ1-5; a possible D gene is TRBD1 (5 bases). This sequence originates from a man over 45 who received an inactivated influenza vaccine. CDR3 loop: CASSALVGAKNQPQHF. As DNA, the CDR3 is TGTGCCAGCAGTGCCCTCGTTGGGGCGAAAAATCAGCCCCAGCATTTT.